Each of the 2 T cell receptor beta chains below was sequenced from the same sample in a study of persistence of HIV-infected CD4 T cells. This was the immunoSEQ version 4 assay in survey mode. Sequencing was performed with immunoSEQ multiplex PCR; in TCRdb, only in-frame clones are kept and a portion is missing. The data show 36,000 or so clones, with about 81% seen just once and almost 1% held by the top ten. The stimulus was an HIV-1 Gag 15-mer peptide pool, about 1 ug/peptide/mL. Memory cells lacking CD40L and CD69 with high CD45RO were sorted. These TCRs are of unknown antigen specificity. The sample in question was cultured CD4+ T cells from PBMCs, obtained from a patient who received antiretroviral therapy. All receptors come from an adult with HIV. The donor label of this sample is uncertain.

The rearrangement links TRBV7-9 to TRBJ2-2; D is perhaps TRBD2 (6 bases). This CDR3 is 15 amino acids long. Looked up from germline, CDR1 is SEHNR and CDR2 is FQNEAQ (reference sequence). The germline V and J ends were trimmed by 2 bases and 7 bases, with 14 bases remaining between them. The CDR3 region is CASSLMAGLNGELFF. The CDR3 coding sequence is TGTGCCAGCAGCTTAATGGCGGGGCTGAACGGGGAGCTGTTTTTT.

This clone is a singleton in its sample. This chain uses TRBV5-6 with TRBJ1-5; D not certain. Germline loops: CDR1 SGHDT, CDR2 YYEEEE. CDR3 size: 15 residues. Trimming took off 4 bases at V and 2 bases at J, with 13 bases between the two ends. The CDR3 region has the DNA TGTGCCAGCAGCCGGGGTAATGGGGGCAATCAGCCCCAGCATTTT. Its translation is CASSRGNGGNQPQHF.